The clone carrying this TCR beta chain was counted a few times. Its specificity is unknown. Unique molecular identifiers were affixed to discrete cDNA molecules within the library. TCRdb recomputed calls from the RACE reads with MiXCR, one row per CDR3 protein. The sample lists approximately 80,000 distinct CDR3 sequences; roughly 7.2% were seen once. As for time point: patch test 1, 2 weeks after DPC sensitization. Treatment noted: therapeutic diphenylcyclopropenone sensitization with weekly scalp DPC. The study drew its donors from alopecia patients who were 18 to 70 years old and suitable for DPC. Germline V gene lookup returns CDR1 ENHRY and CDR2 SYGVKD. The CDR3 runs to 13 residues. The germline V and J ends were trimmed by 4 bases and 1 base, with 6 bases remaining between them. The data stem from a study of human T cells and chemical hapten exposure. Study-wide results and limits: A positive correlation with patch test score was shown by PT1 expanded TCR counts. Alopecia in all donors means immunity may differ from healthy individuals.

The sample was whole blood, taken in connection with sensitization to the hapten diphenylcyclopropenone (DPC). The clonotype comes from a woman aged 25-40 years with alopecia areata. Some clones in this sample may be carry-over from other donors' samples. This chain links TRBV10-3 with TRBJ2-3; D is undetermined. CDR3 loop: CAISGIGTDTQYF. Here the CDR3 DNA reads TGTGCCATCAGTGGGATCGGCACAGATACGCAGTATTTT.